Following are 8 T cell receptor beta chains from one sample sequenced in a study of memory CD4+ T cells and cytomegalovirus serostatus (dated by TCRdb to between 2019 and 2020). The library was prepared using the immunoSEQ multiplex PCR assay. As stored in TCRdb, this immuneACCESS dataset retains in-frame rearrangements with V and J assigned. A fraction of the clones does not appear; measured against another copy, unresolved V genes explain less than half of the discrepancy, and the remainder lacks a known reason. The table for this sample lists about 50,000 clones; roughly 80% of them were counted only once. The ten most abundant clones make up approximately 0.61% of the sample. A FACSAria II was used to sort memory CD4+ T cells, defined as single viable CD3+CD4+CD8-CD45RO+ cells. Sequencing was carried out using memory CD4+ T cells from blood. The receptors originated from an adult in good health and CMV-seronegative.

The V and J genes are TRBV2 and TRBJ2-1, with 7 bases matching TRBD2. V gave up 4 bases and J gave up 15 bases; unmatched junction bases: 9. This CDR3 has 12 residues. In germline, CDR1 is SNHLY, CDR2 FYNNEI. The chain's CDR3 is CASSGPRTRLFF. CDR3 bases: TGTGCCAGCAGTGGCCCAAGGACTAGGTTGTTCTTC. The full variable domain, rest sourced from reference TRBV2 and TRBJ2-1, is EPEVTQTPSHQVTQMGQEVILRCVPISNHLYFYWYRQILGQKVEFLVSFYNNEISEKSEIFDDQFSVERPDGSNFTLKIRSTKLEDSAMYFCASSGPRTRLFFGPGTRLTVL.

This chain uses TRBV11-1 with TRBJ2-2; 7 bases line up with TRBD1. This CDR3 has 17 residues. J gave up 2 bases and V 2 bases, and 8 bases lay outside the gene matches. Germline V gene data show CDR1 as SGHAT and CDR2 as FQDESV (reference sequence). The DNA for the CDR3 is TGTGCCAGCAGCTTAAACGAGGGGGCCCGTAACACCGGGGAGCTGTTTTTT. It codes for CASSLNEGARNTGELFF.

This rearrangement joins TRBV2 to TRBJ2-6, with D uncertain. Germline loops: CDR1 SNHLY, CDR2 FYNNEI. The V gene lost 7 bases and the J gene lost 1 base, with 11 bases spanning the gap. The CDR3 consists of 15 residues. The CDR3 spells CASTVEQSGANVLTF. For the CDR3, the DNA is TGTGCCAGCACCGTAGAGCAGTCTGGGGCCAACGTCCTGACTTTC. The full variable domain, in which reference TRBV2 and TRBJ2-6 provide the parts outside the CDR3, is EPEVTQTPSHQVTQMGQEVILRCVPISNHLYFYWYRQILGQKVEFLVSFYNNEISEKSEIFDDQFSVERPDGSNFTLKIRSTKLEDSAMYFCASTVEQSGANVLTFGAGSRLTVL.

The V and J genes are TRBV11-2 and TRBJ1-6; D is ambiguous. The V gene's germline CDR1 is SGHAT and CDR2 FQNNGV. Between the trimmed V and J ends, which lost 1 base and 10 bases, there was a span of 14 bases. The CDR3 is made up of 15 amino acids. The CDR3 reads CASSLGQVPASPLHF. The CDR3, as DNA: TGTGCCAGCAGCTTAGGGCAGGTGCCAGCGTCACCCCTCCACTTT.

This clone was detected only once. The chain uses TRBV13 and TRBJ2-7, with TRBD1 matching 8 bases. This CDR3 contains 17 residues. V trimming: 4 bases; J trimming: 0 bases; junction bases outside the gene matches: 11. In germline, CDR1 is PRHDT, CDR2 FYEKMQ (reference sequence). The chain's CDR3 is CASSSITQGARSYEQYF. The CDR3, as DNA: TGTGCCAGCAGCTCGATTACTCAGGGGGCGCGCTCCTACGAGCAGTACTTC.

This rearrangement joins TRBV7-3 to TRBJ2-5, with D possibly TRBD1 on 6 matching bases. The germline CDR1 and CDR2 sequences are SGHTA and FQGTGA. The CDR3 is 13 amino acids. Trimming stripped 5 bases from V and 5 bases from J, with 12 bases between. The CDR3 reads CASSPGVRETQYF. CDR3 coding DNA: TGTGCCAGCAGCCCAGGGGTTCGGGAGACCCAGTACTTC.

The chain links TRBV5-1 to TRBJ1-1; no clear D. The CDR3 totals 23 residues. Germline V gives CDR1 SGHRS, CDR2 YFSETQ. V was clipped by 1 base and J by 3 bases, with 37 bases between them. CDR3 region: CASSLPQLYEDSKYGLRDTEAFF. Written as DNA, the CDR3 is TGCGCCAGCAGCTTGCCTCAACTCTACGAGGACTCTAAGTACGGGTTGAGGGACACTGAAGCTTTCTTT.

This chain connects TRBV27 to TRBJ2-7; 8 nucleotides agree with TRBD2. The germline V gene has CDR1 MNHEY and CDR2 SMNVEV (reference sequence). This CDR3 contains 15 residues. V dropped 6 bases and J dropped 2; count of bases not matched to a gene: 9. Here the CDR3 DNA reads TGTGCCAGCAGGCCCCGGGGGACTAGAACCTACGAGCAGTACTTC. This translates into CASRPRGTRTYEQYF.